This T cell receptor (beta chain) was sequenced for a study of Tregs in tolerant kidney transplant recipients. Study-wide results and caveats: Few patients were studied, so findings need validation in larger groups. This study did not directly address biological reproducibility.

Profiling relied on immunoSEQ multiplex PCR, and the TCRdb table lists in-frame clones only, not all of them. The sample consists of 90,000 to 150,000 clones, roughly 92% of them appearing once. Unstimulated Tregs (CD4+CD25+CD127-) and CD4+CD25- non-Tregs were sorted from PBMCs. This CDR3 has 11 residues. Per germline, CDR1 SQVTM and CDR2 ANQGSEA. V lost 4 bases to trimming and J lost 5 bases, with 6 bases between them. Remarks on this clone: Antigen unknown.

The sample consisted of CD4+ T cells from blood. The TCR was taken from a human donor in good health. V usage is TRBV29-1 and J usage is TRBJ2-1, with D unresolved. The CDR3 coding sequence is TGCAGCGTTGGGGCTAACAATGAGCAGTTCTTC. It codes for CSVGANNEQFF.